This TCR beta chain stems from a study of blood T cell repertoires in COVID-19. Looking at the study overall: PBMCs, B-cell-depleted T cells, or T cells were the source of the cDNA or gDNA that made up the material.

V lost 4 bases to trimming and J lost 0 bases, with 13 bases between them. The CDR3 spans 15 residues. CDR1 SNHLY and CDR2 FYNNEI come from the germline V gene. In the source study's methods: It was from reference gene primer amplification that nucleated cell counts were estimated. TCRdb's copy holds only in-frame clones and misses some; the assay was immunoSEQ multiplex PCR. That table supplies the V and J calls and clone size; D and trimming were determined from the DNA. The sample consists of approximately 130,000 clones, around three quarters of them appearing once. This clonotype originated in a human donor in a cohort sampled during active COVID-19. The chain recombines TRBV2 with TRBJ2-7; no reliable D call. The sample comprised peripheral blood. The CDR3 protein is CASSARQLLSYEQYF. In DNA, the CDR3 is TGTGCCAGCAGTGCTCGACAACTCCTCTCCTACGAGCAGTACTTC.